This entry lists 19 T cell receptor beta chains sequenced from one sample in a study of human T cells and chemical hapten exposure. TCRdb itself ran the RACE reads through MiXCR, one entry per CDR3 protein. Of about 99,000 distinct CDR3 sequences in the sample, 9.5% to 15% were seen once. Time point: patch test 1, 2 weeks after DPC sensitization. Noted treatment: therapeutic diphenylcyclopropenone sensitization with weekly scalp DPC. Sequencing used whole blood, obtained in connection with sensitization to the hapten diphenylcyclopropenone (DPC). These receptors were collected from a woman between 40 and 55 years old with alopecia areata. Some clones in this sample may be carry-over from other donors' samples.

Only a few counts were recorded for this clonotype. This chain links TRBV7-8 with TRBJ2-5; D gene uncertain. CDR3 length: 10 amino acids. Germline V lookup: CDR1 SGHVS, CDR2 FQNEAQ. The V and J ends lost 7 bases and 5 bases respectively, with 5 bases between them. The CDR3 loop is CASTRETQYF. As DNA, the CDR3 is TGTGCCAGCACCCGGGAGACCCAGTACTTC. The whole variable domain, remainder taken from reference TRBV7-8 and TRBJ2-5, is GAGVSQSPRYKVAKRGQDVALRCDPISGHVSLFWYQQALGQGPEFLTYFQNEAQLDKSGLPSDRFFAERPEGSVSTLKIQRTQQEDSAVYLCASTRETQYFGPGTRLLVL.

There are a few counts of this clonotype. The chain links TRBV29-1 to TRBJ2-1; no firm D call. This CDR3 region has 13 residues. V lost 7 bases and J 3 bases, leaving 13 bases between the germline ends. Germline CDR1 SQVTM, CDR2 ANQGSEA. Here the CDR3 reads CSAPWANYNEQFF. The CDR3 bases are TGCAGCGCCCCGTGGGCTAACTACAATGAGCAGTTCTTC.

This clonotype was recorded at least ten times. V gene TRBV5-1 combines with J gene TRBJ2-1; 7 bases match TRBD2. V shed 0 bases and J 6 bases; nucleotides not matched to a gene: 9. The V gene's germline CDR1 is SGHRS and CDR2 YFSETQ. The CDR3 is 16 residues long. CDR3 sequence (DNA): TGCGCCAGCAGCTTGGTTGTGTCTAGCGGACTCAATGAGCAGTTCTTC. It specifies CASSLVVSSGLNEQFF.

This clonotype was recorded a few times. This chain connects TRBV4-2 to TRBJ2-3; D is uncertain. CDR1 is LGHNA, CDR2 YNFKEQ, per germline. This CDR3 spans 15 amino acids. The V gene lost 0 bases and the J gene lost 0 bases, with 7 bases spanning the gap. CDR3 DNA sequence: TGTGCCAGCAGCCAAGACGGCCTTAGCACAGATACGCAGTATTTT. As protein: CASSQDGLSTDTQYF.

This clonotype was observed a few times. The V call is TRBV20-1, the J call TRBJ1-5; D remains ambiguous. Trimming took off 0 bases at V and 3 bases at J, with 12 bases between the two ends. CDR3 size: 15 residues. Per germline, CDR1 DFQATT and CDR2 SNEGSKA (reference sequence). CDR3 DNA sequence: TGCAGTGCTAGAGATGGGTCAGGAAACAATCAGCCCCAGCATTTT. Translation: CSARDGSGNNQPQHF.

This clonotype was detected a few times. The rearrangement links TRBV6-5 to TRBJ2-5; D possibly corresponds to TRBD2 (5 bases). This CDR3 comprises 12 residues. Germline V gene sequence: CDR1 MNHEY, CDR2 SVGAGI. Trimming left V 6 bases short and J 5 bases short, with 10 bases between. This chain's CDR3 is CASSRGFETQYF. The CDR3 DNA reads TGTGCCAGCAGCCGGGGTTTTGAGACCCAGTACTTC.

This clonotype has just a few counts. The CDR3 nucleotides read TGTGCCAGCAGCCAATCGCGGGGACCGAACACCGGGGAGCTGTTTTTT. Amino acid sequence: CASSQSRGPNTGELFF. The gene calls are TRBV7-6 and TRBJ2-2; tentatively, D is TRBD2 (6 bases). Trimming shortened V by 5 bases and J by 0 bases, and 13 bases separated the two germline ends. The CDR3 loop spans 16 amino acids. Looked up from germline, CDR1 is SGHVS and CDR2 is FNYEAQ.

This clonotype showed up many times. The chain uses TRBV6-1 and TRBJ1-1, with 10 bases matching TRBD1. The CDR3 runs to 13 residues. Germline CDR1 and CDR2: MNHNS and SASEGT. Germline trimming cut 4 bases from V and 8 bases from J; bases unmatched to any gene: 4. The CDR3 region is CASSGQGAAEAFF. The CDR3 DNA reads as TGTGCCAGCAGTGGACAGGGGGCCGCCGAAGCTTTCTTT.

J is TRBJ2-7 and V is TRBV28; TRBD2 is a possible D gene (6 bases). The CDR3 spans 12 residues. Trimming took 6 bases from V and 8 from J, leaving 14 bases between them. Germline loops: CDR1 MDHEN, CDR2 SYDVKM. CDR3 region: CASSLGGVQQYF. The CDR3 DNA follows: TGTGCCAGCAGCCTGGGGGGAGTCCAGCAGTACTTC.

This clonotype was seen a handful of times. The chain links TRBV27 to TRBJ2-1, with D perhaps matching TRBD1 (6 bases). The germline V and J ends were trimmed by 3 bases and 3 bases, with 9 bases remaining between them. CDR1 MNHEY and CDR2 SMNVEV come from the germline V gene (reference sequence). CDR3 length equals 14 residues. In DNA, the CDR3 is TGTGCCAGCAGTTTGGACAGTTACTACAATGAGCAGTTCTTC. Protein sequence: CASSLDSYYNEQFF.

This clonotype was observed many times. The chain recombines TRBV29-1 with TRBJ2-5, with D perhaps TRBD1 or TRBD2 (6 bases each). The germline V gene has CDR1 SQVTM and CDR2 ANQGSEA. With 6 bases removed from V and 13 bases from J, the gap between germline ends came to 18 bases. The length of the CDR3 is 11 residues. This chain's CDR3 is CSVGQGGLSYF. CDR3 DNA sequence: TGCAGCGTGGGACAAGGGGGGCTCTCGTACTTC. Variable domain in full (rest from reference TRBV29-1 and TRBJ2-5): SAVISQKPSRDICQRGTSLTIQCQVDSQVTMMFWYRQQPGQSLTLIATANQGSEATYESGFVIDKFPISRPNLTFSTLTVSNMSPEDSSIYLCSVGQGGLSYFGPGTRLLVL.

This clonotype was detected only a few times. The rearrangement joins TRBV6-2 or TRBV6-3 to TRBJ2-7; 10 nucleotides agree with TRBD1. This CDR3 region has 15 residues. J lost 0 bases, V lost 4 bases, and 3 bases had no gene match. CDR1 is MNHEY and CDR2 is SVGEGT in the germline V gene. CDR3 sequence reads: CASSSGQGLSYEQYF. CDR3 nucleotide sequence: TGTGCCAGCAGTTCGGGACAGGGGCTCTCCTACGAGCAGTACTTC.

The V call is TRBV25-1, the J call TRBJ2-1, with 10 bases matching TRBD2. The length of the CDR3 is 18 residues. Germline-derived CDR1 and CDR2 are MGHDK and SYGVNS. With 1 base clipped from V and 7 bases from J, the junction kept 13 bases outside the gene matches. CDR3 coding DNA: TGTGCCAGCAGTGAATGGGGCCGAGCGGGAGGGCCGATTAATGAGCAGTTCTTC. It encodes CASSEWGRAGGPINEQFF.

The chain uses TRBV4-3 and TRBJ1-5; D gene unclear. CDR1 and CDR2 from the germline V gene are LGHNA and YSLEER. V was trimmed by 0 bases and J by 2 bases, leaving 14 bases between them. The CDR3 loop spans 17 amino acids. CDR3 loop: CASSQDWQILGNQPQHF. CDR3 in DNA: TGCGCCAGCAGCCAAGATTGGCAGATTTTGGGCAATCAGCCCCAGCATTTT.

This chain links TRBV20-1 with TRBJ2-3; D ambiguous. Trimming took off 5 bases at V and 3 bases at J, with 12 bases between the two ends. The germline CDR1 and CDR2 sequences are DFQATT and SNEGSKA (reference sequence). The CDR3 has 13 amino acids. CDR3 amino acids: CSAGDFLTDTQYF. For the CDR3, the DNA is TGCAGTGCTGGGGATTTCTTGACAGATACGCAGTATTTT.

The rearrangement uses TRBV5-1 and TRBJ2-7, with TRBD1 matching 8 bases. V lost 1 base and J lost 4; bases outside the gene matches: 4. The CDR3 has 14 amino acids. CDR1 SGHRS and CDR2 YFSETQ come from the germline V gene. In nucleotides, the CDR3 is TGCGCCAGCAGCTTGTCCGGGACAGGTTACGAGCAGTACTTC. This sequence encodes CASSLSGTGYEQYF.

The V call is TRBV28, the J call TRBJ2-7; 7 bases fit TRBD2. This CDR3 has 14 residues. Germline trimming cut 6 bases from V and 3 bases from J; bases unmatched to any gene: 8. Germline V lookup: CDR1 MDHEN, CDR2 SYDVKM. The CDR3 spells CASSSLGGDYEQYF. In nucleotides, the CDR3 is TGTGCCAGCAGCAGTTTGGGGGGGGACTACGAGCAGTACTTC.

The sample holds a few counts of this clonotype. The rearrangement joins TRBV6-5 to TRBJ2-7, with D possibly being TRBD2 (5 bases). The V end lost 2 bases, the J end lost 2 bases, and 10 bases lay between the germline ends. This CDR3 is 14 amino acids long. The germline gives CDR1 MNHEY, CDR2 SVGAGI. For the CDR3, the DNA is TGTGCCAGCAGTTACAAGTGGGGAGCCTACGAGCAGTACTTC. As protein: CASSYKWGAYEQYF.

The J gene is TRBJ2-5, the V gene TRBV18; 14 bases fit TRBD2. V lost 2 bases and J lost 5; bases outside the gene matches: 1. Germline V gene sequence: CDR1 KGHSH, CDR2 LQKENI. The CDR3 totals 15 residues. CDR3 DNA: TGTGCCAGCTCACCAGGGACTAGCGGGAGTGAGACCCAGTACTTC. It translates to CASSPGTSGSETQYF.